Listed below are T cell receptor beta chains from one sample, sequenced in a study of long-term antiretroviral therapy in people with HIV. Some clones are missing from TCRdb's copy, which holds only in-frame ones; the method was immunoSEQ multiplex PCR. This sample has tens of thousands of clones, with around 85% found just once. Sequences were derived from unsorted PBMCs, sampled approximately 4.8 years after starting antiretroviral therapy. The origin of the receptors is a man aged 40-55 years with HIV. The CDR3 runs from the conserved cysteine through the conserved F or W. A D gene is named only where the DNA matches it firmly. Rows give clone size only sometimes, using once, few, many, or a class for an expanded clone.

cdr3_aa | cdr3_nt | j_call | clone_size | d_call | v_call
CASSLEAGQETQYF | TGTGCCAGCAGCTTAGAGGCAGGTCAAGAGACCCAGTACTTC | TRBJ2-5 | NA | NA | TRBV7-9
CASEVFMGTEAFF | TGTGCCAGCGAAGTTTTTATGGGCACTGAAGCTTTCTTT | TRBJ1-1 | once | NA | TRBV5-6
CASSPDSSNQPQHF | TGTGCCAGCAGCCCGGACAGTAGCAATCAGCCCCAGCATTTT | TRBJ1-5 | NA | NA | TRBV5-8
CASSFLDRGQEGYTF | TGTGCCAGCAGCTTTCTCGACAGGGGGCAGGAGGGCTACACCTTC | TRBJ1-2 | NA | TRBD1 | TRBV5-6
CASRTGVSGANVLTF | TGTGCCAGCAGGACGGGTGTCTCTGGGGCCAACGTCCTGACTTTC | TRBJ2-6 | NA | NA | TRBV7-2
CASSSGPLGYTF | TGTGCCAGCAGCTCGGGACCCTTGGGCTACACCTTC | TRBJ1-2 | NA | NA | TRBV11-1
CASSPLNTEAFF | TGTGCCAGCAGCCCGCTAAACACTGAAGCTTTCTTT | TRBJ1-1 | few | NA | TRBV6-1
CATSGEGGNQPQHF | TGTGCCACCTCAGGGGAGGGCGGGAATCAGCCCCAGCATTTT | TRBJ1-5 | few | NA | TRBV15
CASSESPSYEQYF | TGTGCCAGCAGTGAGTCTCCCTCATACGAGCAGTACTTC | TRBJ2-7 | NA | NA | TRBV6-1
CASSYMAGTGTDTQYF | TGCGCCAGCAGCTACATGGCCGGGACAGGCACAGATACGCAGTATTTT | TRBJ2-3 | NA | TRBD1 | TRBV5-1
CASSRGDRVSEKLFF | TGTGCCAGCAGCCGGGGTGACAGGGTTAGTGAAAAACTGTTTTTT | TRBJ1-4 | once | TRBD1 | TRBV5-8
CASSPDGVVAGELFF | TGTGCCAGCAGCCCCGACGGAGTGGTTGCCGGGGAGCTGTTTTTT | TRBJ2-2 | NA | NA | TRBV4-2
CASSAPWGRSTDTQYF | TGTGCCAGCAGCGCCCCTTGGGGACGCAGCACAGATACGCAGTATTTT | TRBJ2-3 | NA | NA | TRBV7-8
CASSTPLISYEQYF | TGTGCCAGCAGTACCCCCCTGATCTCCTACGAGCAGTACTTC | TRBJ2-7 | NA | NA | TRBV6-6
CASSLDRAQTGELFF | TGTGCCAGCAGCTTAGACAGGGCCCAAACCGGGGAGCTGTTTTTT | TRBJ2-2 | NA | NA | TRBV11-2
CASSEALAGADTQYF | TGTGCCAGCAGTGAAGCGCTAGCGGGAGCAGATACGCAGTATTTT | TRBJ2-3 | NA | TRBD2 | TRBV6-1
CASSYSTGPNSYEQYF | TGTGCCAGCAGTTACTCGACAGGTCCGAATTCCTACGAGCAGTACTTC | TRBJ2-7 | medium-sized | NA | TRBV6-5
CASSLDRVTEAFF | TGTGCCAGCAGCTTGGATAGGGTCACTGAAGCTTTCTTT | TRBJ1-1 | NA | NA | TRBV5-6
CASSQDVQAQNTGELFF | TGTGCCAGCAGCCAAGATGTTCAGGCTCAGAACACCGGGGAGCTGTTTTTT | TRBJ2-2 | NA | NA | TRBV4-2
CSVEFTGTANTEAFF | TGCAGCGTTGAATTTACTGGGACAGCGAACACTGAAGCTTTCTTT | TRBJ1-1 | NA | TRBD1 | TRBV29-1
CASSLASGDNYEQYF | TGTGCCAGCAGCTTAGCCAGCGGGGACAACTACGAGCAGTACTTC | TRBJ2-7 | NA | NA | TRBV7-9
CSVDLGRGLTNYGYTF | TGCAGCGTTGACTTGGGCAGGGGCTTGACGAACTATGGCTACACCTTC | TRBJ1-2 | few | NA | TRBV29-1
CASASVATEAFF | TGTGCTAGTGCCTCGGTGGCTACTGAAGCTTTCTTT | TRBJ1-1 | NA | NA | TRBV12-5
CASSSPGGGNTGELFF | TGTGCCAGCAGCTCCCCAGGGGGCGGAAACACCGGGGAGCTGTTTTTT | TRBJ2-2 | few | TRBD1 | TRBV7-2
CASRDNLDWGYEQYF | TGTGCCAGCAGAGACAATCTGGACTGGGGTTACGAGCAGTACTTC | TRBJ2-7 | NA | NA | TRBV6-1
CASSPRQPLQDIQYF | TGTGCCAGCAGCCCCCGACAGCCCTTACAAGACATTCAGTACTTC | TRBJ2-4 | NA | NA | TRBV14
CASSSQGSGGNTEAFF | TGCGCCAGCAGTTCACAGGGTAGCGGGGGCAACACTGAAGCTTTCTTT | TRBJ1-1 | NA | NA | TRBV5-1
CASTLTISSYNEQFF | TGTGCCAGCACCCTCACGATAAGCTCCTACAATGAGCAGTTCTTC | TRBJ2-1 | NA | NA | TRBV7-9
CASTLAALTGPTGELFF | TGTGCCAGCACCCTTGCCGCTCTGACAGGACCCACCGGGGAGCTGTTTTTT | TRBJ2-2 | NA | NA | TRBV7-9
CASSELAGVYQETQYF | TGCGCCAGCAGTGAACTAGCGGGGGTGTACCAAGAGACCCAGTACTTC | TRBJ2-5 | NA | TRBD2 | TRBV10-2
CASSPGLVGTQYF | TGCGCCAGCAGTCCGGGACTGGTTGGTACGCAGTATTTT | TRBJ2-3 | NA | NA | TRBV10-1
CASTFLGQGRNTEAFF | TGTGCCAGTACTTTCCTGGGGCAGGGACGGAACACTGAAGCTTTCTTT | TRBJ1-1 | once | NA | TRBV19
CASRGDRGPVEGHEQFF | TGTGCCAGCAGAGGGGACAGGGGCCCAGTTGAAGGCCATGAGCAGTTCTTC | TRBJ2-1 | NA | TRBD1 | TRBV5-4
CASSPRGGVAETQYF | TGTGCCAGCAGCCCCCGAGGCGGGGTAGCGGAGACCCAGTACTTC | TRBJ2-5 | NA | NA | TRBV11-2
CAISEIVGFNPYEQYF | TGTGCCATCAGTGAGATCGTCGGCTTCAATCCCTACGAGCAGTACTTC | TRBJ2-7 | NA | NA | TRBV10-3
CASSQDRRDSSYEQYF | TGCGCCAGCAGCCAAGATAGGCGGGACAGCTCCTACGAGCAGTACTTC | TRBJ2-7 | NA | NA | TRBV4-3
CASSLEQIGTGELFF | TGTGCCAGCAGCTTAGAACAGATCGGAACCGGGGAGCTGTTTTTT | TRBJ2-2 | NA | NA | TRBV7-6
CASSFTRETEAFF | TGTGCCAGCAGCTTTACCAGGGAGACTGAAGCTTTCTTT | TRBJ1-1 | once | NA | TRBV11-2
CAITRTNEAFF | TGTGCCATCACCCGGACAAACGAAGCTTTCTTT | TRBJ1-1 | NA | NA | TRBV10-3
CASSLSLGTGASYEQYF | TGTGCCAGCAGCTTATCTCTAGGGACAGGTGCATCCTACGAGCAGTACTTC | TRBJ2-7 | NA | TRBD1 | TRBV7-9
CASSLAGSNQETQYF | TGCGCCAGCAGCTTGGCCGGCAGCAACCAAGAGACCCAGTACTTC | TRBJ2-5 | medium-sized | NA | TRBV5-1